Below are 16 T cell receptor beta chains sequenced from a single sample in a study of T cells in Graves' hyperthyroidism and ophthalmopathy. There were TCR beta CDR3 regions amplified from RNA transcripts. With the HTBI primer set, the TCR CDR3 went through a first round of RT-PCR. One entry per CDR3 protein results from TCRdb running MiXCR on the multiplex PCR reads. The sample has fewer than 350,000 distinct CDR3 sequences, 21% seen once. Source material: blood. Every receptor here comes from a woman between 45 and 60 years old with Graves' hyperthyroidism.

This clonotype was counted many times. V and J are TRBV7-2 and TRBJ2-1, with D possibly being TRBD1 (6 bases). V was shortened by 5 bases and J by 4 bases, with 15 bases between the two germline ends. The CDR3 spans 15 residues. Germline lookup yields CDR1 SGHTA and CDR2 FQGNSA. This CDR3 reads CASSTRQATYNEQFF. The CDR3 DNA sequence: TGTGCCAGCAGCACCAGACAGGCAACTTACAATGAGCAGTTCTTC. The whole variable domain, filled in from reference TRBV7-2 and TRBJ2-1, reads GAGVSQSPSNKVTEKGKDVELRCDPISGHTALYWYRQSLGQGLEFLIYFQGNSAPDKSGLPSDRFSAERTGGSVSTLTIQRTQQEDSAVYLCASSTRQATYNEQFFGPGTRLTVL.

This clonotype showed up many times. V gene TRBV6-1 combines with J gene TRBJ1-1; TRBD1 might be the D (6 bases). Germline V gives CDR1 MNHNS, CDR2 SASEGT. Trimming removed 7 bases at V and 5 bases at J, with 20 bases between. The CDR3 covers 15 residues. The CDR3: CASTDPQGGVTEAFF. In nucleotides, the CDR3 is TGTGCCAGCACCGACCCACAGGGTGGTGTTACTGAAGCTTTCTTT.

This clonotype was counted between two and nine times. V and J are TRBV20-1 and TRBJ1-1; the D is unclear. CDR1 is DFQATT and CDR2 is SNEGSKA in the germline V gene (reference sequence). This CDR3 contains 15 residues. V was trimmed by 2 bases and J by 0 bases, leaving 13 bases between them. The CDR3 spells CSARSDGIMNTEAFF. As DNA, the CDR3 is TGCAGTGCTAGATCGGACGGGATCATGAACACTGAAGCTTTCTTT.

The chain employs TRBV5-4 and TRBJ1-1; D is unclear. This CDR3 has 17 amino acids. Germline CDR1 and CDR2: SGHNT and YYREEE (reference sequence). V lost 1 base, J lost 1 base, and 17 bases lay in between. The CDR3 sequence: CASSLSQHRTPNTEAFF. As DNA, the CDR3 is TGTGCCAGCAGCTTGTCCCAGCATCGCACACCGAACACTGAAGCTTTCTTT.

The CDR3 sequence is CASSRGWLTEAFF. As DNA, the CDR3 is TGCGCCAGCAGCCGGGGGTGGCTCACTGAAGCTTTCTTT. This chain uses TRBV5-1 with TRBJ1-1; D possibly corresponds to TRBD1 (5 bases). The CDR3 spans 13 residues. V was cut by 4 bases and J by 4 bases, with 11 bases left in between. Looked up from germline, CDR1 is SGHRS and CDR2 is YFSETQ.

This clonotype was detected many times. The chain combines TRBV2 with TRBJ1-2; no firm D call. Trimming removed 4 bases from V and 0 bases from J, with 9 bases in between. The germline V gene encodes CDR1 SNHLY and CDR2 FYNNEI. This CDR3 is built from 14 residues. This CDR3 reads CASSGRLSNYGYTF. The DNA of the CDR3 is TGTGCCAGCAGTGGCAGGCTGTCTAACTATGGCTACACCTTC.

The chain recombines TRBV28 with TRBJ1-5; TRBD1 is a possible D gene (6 bases). This CDR3 contains 14 residues. Trimming cost V 7 bases and J 2 bases, with 12 bases left between them. The germline CDR1 and CDR2 sequences are MDHEN and SYDVKM. The CDR3 DNA is TGTGCCAGCAAGGAGTCAGGGGGCAATCAGCCCCAGCATTTT. This translates into CASKESGGNQPQHF. Variable domain in full (rest from reference TRBV28 and TRBJ1-5): DVKVTQSSRYLVKRTGEKVFLECVQDMDHENMFWYRQDPGLGLRLIYFSYDVKMKEKGDIPEGYSVSREKKERFSLILESASTNQTSMYLCASKESGGNQPQHFGDGTRLSIL.

Only one count was recorded for this clonotype. V usage is TRBV2 and J usage is TRBJ2-4; 9 bases agree with TRBD1. V shed 5 bases, J shed 6 bases, and the junction held 2 bases outside the gene matches. The CDR3 is made up of 13 amino acids. CDR1 and CDR2 from the germline V gene are SNHLY and FYNNEI. The CDR3 DNA sequence: TGTGCCAGCAGTCGGACAGGGGTAAACATTCAGTACTTC. Protein product: CASSRTGVNIQYF.

In this sample, this clonotype turned up many times. This rearrangement joins TRBV7-9 to TRBJ2-1; a weak D match, TRBD2 (5 bases). This CDR3 is built from 14 residues. Germline lookup yields CDR1 SEHNR and CDR2 FQNEAQ (reference sequence). Trimming shortened V by 3 bases and J by 8 bases, and 14 bases separated the two germline ends. CDR3 nucleotides: TGTGCCAGCAGCTTTCAACGGGGAGAGGATGAGCAGTTCTTC. Its translation is CASSFQRGEDEQFF.

This clonotype was seen at least ten times. The J gene is TRBJ2-4, the V gene TRBV20-1; TRBD2 agrees at 10 bases. The CDR3 covers 15 residues. V lost 5 bases, J lost 1 base, and 5 bases stayed unmatched. Looked up from germline, CDR1 is DFQATT and CDR2 is SNEGSKA (reference sequence). The CDR3, as DNA: TGCAGTGCTCTTATAGCGGGGGGTGCCAAAAACATTCAGTACTTC. Residues: CSALIAGGAKNIQYF.

The chain uses TRBV12-3 or TRBV12-4 and TRBJ2-3, with 12 bases that match TRBD2. Trimming at V came to 6 bases and at J to 6 bases, leaving 10 bases not matched to a gene. This CDR3 spans 16 amino acids. CDR3 sequence: CASSISTSGSGDTQYF. DNA of the CDR3: TGTGCCAGCAGCATCTCGACTAGCGGGAGCGGGGATACGCAGTATTTT.

This clonotype was found many times. The rearrangement joins TRBV30 to TRBJ1-5; 7 positions agree with TRBD1. The CDR3 loop spans 13 amino acids. In germline, CDR1 is GTSNPN, CDR2 SVGIG (reference sequence). V dropped 5 bases and J dropped 1; count of bases not matched to a gene: 2. Written as DNA, the CDR3 is TGTGCCTGGTCACAGGGGAGCAATCAGCCCCAGCATTTT. It yields the protein CAWSQGSNQPQHF.

The chain joins TRBV2 to TRBJ1-2, with 9 bases identical to TRBD1. Germline V lookup: CDR1 SNHLY, CDR2 FYNNEI. The CDR3 contains 16 residues. The V and J ends lost 0 bases and 7 bases, in that order; junction bases with no gene match: 9. CDR3 residues: CASSEARLGTGTGYTF. CDR3 bases: TGTGCCAGCAGTGAAGCGCGTCTCGGGACAGGGACTGGCTACACCTTC.

This clonotype was seen at least ten times. The chain recombines TRBV20-1 with TRBJ2-7, with TRBD1 matching over 10 bases. The V and J ends lost 5 bases and 3 bases, in that order; junction bases with no gene match: 7. Germline V CDR1 and CDR2: DFQATT, SNEGSKA (reference sequence). This CDR3 is 14 amino acids long. CDR3 in amino acids: CSAHPGQGIYEQYF. DNA for the CDR3: TGCAGTGCTCATCCGGGACAGGGGATCTACGAGCAGTACTTC.

This clonotype appeared many times. For the CDR3, the DNA is TGTGCCAGCATGAATGGGCTAGCGGAGAATACGCAGTATTTT. It encodes CASMNGLAENTQYF. The gene calls are TRBV6-1 and TRBJ2-3; TRBD2 matches 7 bases. Germline lookup yields CDR1 MNHNS and CDR2 SASEGT. Germline trimming cut 7 bases from V and 7 bases from J; bases unmatched to any gene: 11. The CDR3 covers 14 residues.

In this sample, this clonotype turned up once. The junction departs from germline at one end; a sequencing error may be responsible. The V and J genes are TRBV11-2 and TRBJ2-4; TRBD1 is a possible D gene (5 bases). This CDR3 is built from 14 residues. Germline-derived CDR1 and CDR2 are SGHAT and FQNNGV. The CDR3 loop is CASSSRVAKDIQYF. In DNA, the CDR3 is TGTGCCAGCAGCTCCAGGGTAGCCAAAGACATTCAGTACTTC.